Presented here are 31 T cell receptor beta chains from one specimen sequenced in a study of T cells in Graves' hyperthyroidism and ophthalmopathy (dated by TCRdb to about 2019). Library preparation was by multiplex PCR. Sequencing relied on an Illumina HiSeq 2000. The TCR beta CDR3 regions were amplified from RNA transcripts. A first-round RT-PCR of the TCR CDR3 used the HTBI primer set with the Qiagen OneStep RT-PCR kit. TCRdb handled the public reads itself, with Q25 trimming in fastp and clone calling in MiXCR, and kept productive beta chains. Every distinct CDR3 protein forms one entry, paired with its most common genes and DNA. This sample has fewer than 350,000 distinct CDR3 sequences in its table, and roughly a fifth of those were observed once. The top ten clonotypes cover under 45% of the sample. The sample taken for sequencing was blood. Every receptor here comes from a man aged 50-59 years with Graves' ophthalmopathy.

The table lists this clonotype with a count of one. This may stem from a read error, because a much larger clone lies one nucleotide away. A read error is likely, as this CDR3 ends without the conserved phenylalanine or tryptophan. The chain employs TRBV28 and TRBJ1-2; D remains ambiguous. Germline V gives CDR1 MDHEN, CDR2 SYDVKM. This CDR3 spans 14 amino acids. With 6 bases removed from V and 5 bases from J, the gap between germline ends came to 16 bases. The CDR3 sequence is CASSETPGWYGYTL. Written as DNA, the CDR3 is TGTGCCAGCAGCGAGACCCCCGGGTGGTATGGCTACACCCTC.

This sequence joins TRBV27 and TRBJ2-1; no firm D call. This CDR3 spans 13 amino acids. In germline, CDR1 is MNHEY, CDR2 SMNVEV (reference sequence). V dropped 6 bases and J dropped 6 bases, with 12 bases sitting between them. CDR3 amino acids: CASRGSVGNEQFF. The CDR3 DNA is TGTGCCAGCAGGGGCTCGGTTGGCAATGAGCAGTTCTTC.

This clonotype has ten or more counts. This chain joins TRBV5-5 and TRBJ1-1; TRBD1 matches 7 bases. Unmatched junction bases numbered 6, after V lost 7 bases and J lost 3 bases. The CDR3 is 13 amino acids. Germline CDR1 SGHKS, CDR2 YYEKEE (reference sequence). The CDR3 here is CASGETGDTEAFF. CDR3 in DNA: TGTGCCAGCGGGGAAACAGGGGACACTGAAGCTTTCTTT.

This clonotype has a count of ten or more. J is TRBJ2-7 and V is TRBV7-9, with 8 positions matching TRBD1. V lost 0 bases, J lost 5 bases, and 9 bases stayed unmatched. Germline CDR1 SEHNR, CDR2 FQNEAQ (reference sequence). The CDR3 is made up of 16 amino acids. As DNA, the CDR3 is TGTGCCAGCAGCTTAGCAACAGGACAGGGAGGCCACGAGCAGTACTTC. Translated: CASSLATGQGGHEQYF.

A note on this clonotype: Since a much larger clone is just one base distant, this may be a read error. The CDR3 spells CSAIRVSYNKQFF. CDR3 sequence (DNA): TGCAGTGCTATCCGGGTTTCTTACAATAAGCAGTTCTTC. The chain uses TRBV20-1 and TRBJ2-1, with D hard to call. This CDR3 region has 13 residues. Germline V gene data show CDR1 as DFQATT and CDR2 as SNEGSKA (reference sequence).

The sample holds a few counts of this clonotype. The chain employs TRBV19 and TRBJ2-1, with 7 bases identical to TRBD2. Germline CDR1 reads LNHDA; CDR2 reads SQIVND (reference sequence). The CDR3 consists of 17 residues. J was trimmed by 2 bases and V by 6 bases; bases with no gene match: 13. The CDR3 loop is CASSTDSGPMAYNEQFF. The CDR3 nucleotides are TGTGCCAGTAGCACGGATAGCGGGCCAATGGCCTACAATGAGCAGTTCTTC.

This clonotype was detected only a few times. The chain employs TRBV4-1 and TRBJ1-5; perhaps TRBD1 as D (6 bases). The CDR3 runs to 16 residues. CDR1 MGHRA and CDR2 YSYEKL come from the germline V gene. V was clipped by 0 bases and J by 6 bases, with 15 bases between them. Here the CDR3 reads CASSQEVGRGSQPQHF. The CDR3 DNA follows: TGCGCCAGCAGCCAAGAGGTCGGCAGGGGAAGTCAGCCCCAGCATTTT.

This clonotype was picked up many times. V and J are TRBV6-1 and TRBJ2-7; D might be TRBD2 (5 bases). The CDR3 runs to 15 residues. From germline, CDR1 is MNHNS and CDR2 SASEGT. The ends were cut back, 2 bases at V and 1 base at J, with 12 bases in the middle. CDR3 in amino acids: CASSETAGLSYEQYF. The DNA for the CDR3 is TGTGCCAGCAGTGAAACGGCGGGCCTTTCCTACGAGCAGTACTTC.

The sample holds a few counts of this clonotype. V and J are TRBV9 and TRBJ2-7, with 7 bases that match TRBD1. Trimming at V came to 3 bases and at J to 6 bases, leaving 9 bases not matched to a gene. The CDR3 runs to 14 residues. Germline lookup yields CDR1 SGDLS and CDR2 YYNGEE. The CDR3 here is CASSADRETGEQYF. The DNA for the CDR3 is TGTGCCAGCAGCGCAGACAGGGAAACTGGCGAGCAGTACTTC. The full variable domain, with the rest looked up from reference TRBV9 and TRBJ2-7, is DSGVTQTPKHLITATGQRVTLRCSPRSGDLSVYWYQQSLDQGLQFLIQYYNGEERAKGNILERFSAQQFPDLHSELNLSSLELGDSALYFCASSADRETGEQYFGPGTRLTVT.

This clonotype was observed a handful of times. CDR3 amino acids: CATSEGLAGAYEQYF. The CDR3 DNA reads as TGTGCCACCAGTGAGGGACTAGCGGGGGCCTACGAGCAGTACTTC. The V gene is TRBV24-1, the J gene TRBJ2-7; the match to TRBD2 covers 14 bases. The CDR3 loop spans 15 amino acids. The germline V gene encodes CDR1 KGHDR and CDR2 SFDVKD. Trimming removed 4 bases from V and 2 bases from J; junction bases left unmatched: 0.

This clonotype was seen a few times. This chain connects TRBV27 to TRBJ2-1, with no clear D. CDR1 and CDR2 from the germline V gene are MNHEY and SMNVEV (reference sequence). With 5 bases removed from V and 3 bases from J, the gap between germline ends came to 17 bases. The CDR3 sequence is 16 residues long. CDR3 protein: CASSPVQREVYNEQFF. The CDR3 DNA is TGTGCCAGCAGTCCCGTTCAGCGTGAAGTCTACAATGAGCAGTTCTTC.

Comments on this clonotype: A much larger clonotype is one base distant, so this may be a read error. V usage is TRBV3-1 and J usage is TRBJ2-3; TRBD2 matches at 7 bases. CDR1 and CDR2 from the germline V gene are LGHDT and YNNKEL (reference sequence). The CDR3 runs to 15 residues. The CDR3 DNA reads TGTGCCAGCAGCCAACAGCGGGGCAGCACAGGTACGCAGTATTTT. Protein: CASSQQRGSTGTQYF.

The CDR3 DNA reads as TGTGCCAGCAGTTACTTCGTATCCGGGACTTTCCCCAACGAGCAGTACTTC. This sequence encodes CASSYFVSGTFPNEQYF. V and J are TRBV6-5 and TRBJ2-7; possibly TRBD2 for D (6 bases). V lost 1 base to trimming and J lost 5 bases, with 21 bases between them. Germline assignment: CDR1 MNHEY and CDR2 SVGAGI. There are 17 residues in the CDR3.

Concerning this clonotype itself: This clone may be a read error of a much larger clone one base away. CDR3 DNA sequence: TGTGCCAGCTCATCCACCCCGGGACGGGGTCTATTGGGGCAGTTCTTC. It specifies CASSSTPGRGLLGQFF. The rearrangement joins TRBV18 to TRBJ2-1; tentatively, D is TRBD1 or TRBD2 (5 bases each). Germline CDR1 is KGHSH and CDR2 is LQKENI. The V end was cut by 5 bases, the J end by 12 bases, with 26 bases between. This CDR3 is built from 16 residues.

The rearrangement joins TRBV9 to TRBJ2-7, with D perhaps TRBD1 or TRBD2 (6 bases each). This CDR3 has 15 residues. Per germline, CDR1 SGDLS and CDR2 YYNGEE. V shed 4 bases and J shed 6 bases, with 20 bases lying between them. CDR3 protein: CASSPGGGIVVEQYF. CDR3 in DNA: TGTGCCAGCAGCCCCGGGGGCGGGATAGTTGTCGAGCAGTACTTC. The entire variable domain, with the rest obtained from reference TRBV9 and TRBJ2-7, is as follows: DSGVTQTPKHLITATGQRVTLRCSPRSGDLSVYWYQQSLDQGLQFLIQYYNGEERAKGNILERFSAQQFPDLHSELNLSSLELGDSALYFCASSPGGGIVVEQYFGPGTRLTVT.

The chain employs TRBV28 and TRBJ1-5, with D maybe TRBD1 (5 bases). V dropped 2 bases and J dropped 7 bases, with 15 bases sitting between them. In germline, CDR1 is MDHEN, CDR2 SYDVKM. The CDR3 is 15 residues long. In nucleotides, the CDR3 is TGTGCCAGCAGTTTAACGGTGTCAGGGTTCCAGCCCCAGCATTTT. Translation: CASSLTVSGFQPQHF.

The rearrangement uses TRBV27 and TRBJ1-2; D call uncertain. The V end lost 2 bases, the J end lost 5 bases, and 9 bases lay between the germline ends. Germline CDR1 and CDR2: MNHEY and SMNVEV (reference sequence). The CDR3 runs to 13 residues. The CDR3 DNA reads as TGTGCCAGCAGTTTACCCGGAGGGTATGGCTACACCTTC. It translates to CASSLPGGYGYTF.

The gene calls are TRBV12-3 or TRBV12-4 and TRBJ2-7; TRBD1 matches 7 bases. J gave up 4 bases and V 8 bases, and 11 bases lay outside the gene matches. The CDR3 extends over 14 amino acids. The CDR3 DNA is TGTGCCAGCGAGATGGGCAGGGGGTTTTACGAGCAGTACTTC. Protein: CASEMGRGFYEQYF.

V and J are TRBV27 and TRBJ2-7; 8 nucleotides align to TRBD1. Germline assignment: CDR1 MNHEY and CDR2 SMNVEV (reference sequence). The CDR3 length is 16 residues. J was trimmed by 4 bases and V by 0 bases; bases with no gene match: 8. As DNA, the CDR3 is TGTGCCAGCAGTTTATCTCTCCCGGACAGGGTGTACGAGCAGTACTTC. Amino acids: CASSLSLPDRVYEQYF.

The table lists this clonotype with many counts. The chain is built from TRBV3-1 and TRBJ2-5, with D perhaps TRBD1 or TRBD2 (6 bases each). The CDR3 is 14 amino acids. Germline values: CDR1 LGHDT, CDR2 YNNKEL (reference sequence). V dropped 5 bases and J dropped 5 bases, with 15 bases sitting between them. CDR3 bases: TGTGCCAGCAGCTTTCTAAGGGGGGACGAGACCCAGTACTTC. Its translation is CASSFLRGDETQYF.

As regards this clonotype: Since a much larger clone is just one base distant, this may be a read error. The chain uses TRBV6-5 and TRBJ2-5, with 8 bases matching TRBD1. This CDR3 region has 17 residues. Germline V CDR1 and CDR2: MNHEY, SVGAGI. The CDR3 region has the DNA TGTGCCAGCGGTTACTCGATAACGGACAGGGAAAGGGAGACCCAGTACTTC. As protein: CASGYSITDRERETQYF.

This clonotype was observed at least ten times. The chain is built from TRBV6-5 and TRBJ2-5; the D is unclear. CDR3 length equals 13 residues. Germline V gene lookup returns CDR1 MNHEY and CDR2 SVGAGI. V lost 2 bases to trimming and J lost 5 bases, with 9 bases between them. CDR3 bases: TGTGCCAGCAGTTACCCGGACGGGGAGACCCAGTACTTC. Amino acids: CASSYPDGETQYF.

The chain couples TRBV5-6 to TRBJ2-1, with TRBD1 matching 11 bases. Germline loops: CDR1 SGHDT, CDR2 YYEEEE. Trimming at V came to 2 bases and at J to 6 bases, leaving 10 bases not matched to a gene. The CDR3 length is 17 residues. The DNA of the CDR3 is TGTGCCAGCAGCTTTTCCGCCTTCGGGACAGGGGGCAATGAGCAGTTCTTC. This translates into CASSFSAFGTGGNEQFF.

The V call is TRBV9, the J call TRBJ2-4; D possibly corresponds to TRBD1 (5 bases). This CDR3 has 16 residues. V was clipped by 0 bases and J by 8 bases, with 18 bases between them. Germline values: CDR1 SGDLS, CDR2 YYNGEE. CDR3 nucleotides: TGTGCCAGCAGCGTAGCTACCACAGGAAAAGGTGACATTCAGTACTTC. This encodes CASSVATTGKGDIQYF.

The genes are TRBV28 and TRBJ2-1; D remains unclear. The CDR3 totals 8 residues. Germline-derived CDR1 and CDR2 are MDHEN and SYDVKM. Trimming took 8 bases from V and 13 from J, leaving 6 bases between them. CDR3 region: CASGPQFF. For the CDR3, the DNA is TGTGCCAGCGGGCCTCAGTTCTTC.

The V and J genes are TRBV12-5 and TRBJ2-2, with 14 nucleotides matching TRBD2. Germline V CDR1 and CDR2: LGHNT, FRNRAP. After removal of 2 bases from V and 4 bases from J, the junction contained 9 bases not matched to a gene. The CDR3 has 19 amino acids. DNA of the CDR3: TGTGCTAGTGGTTTGATCACCGGGACTAGCGGGAGACCCACCGGGGAGCTGTTTTTT. Translating it yields CASGLITGTSGRPTGELFF. Full variable domain (missing parts from reference TRBV12-5 and TRBJ2-2): DARVTQTPRHKVTEMGQEVTMRCQPILGHNTVFWYRQTMMQGLELLAYFRNRAPLDDSGMPKDRFSAEMPDATLATLKIQPSEPRDSAVYFCASGLITGTSGRPTGELFFGEGSRLTVL.

V gene TRBV25-1 combines with J gene TRBJ1-2, with D unclear. The germline CDR1 and CDR2 sequences are MGHDK and SYGVNS. Trimming left V 2 bases short and J 4 bases short, with 8 bases between. The CDR3 runs to 13 residues. The CDR3 protein is CASSEGLTYGYTF. CDR3 DNA: TGTGCCAGCAGTGAAGGACTTACCTATGGCTACACCTTC.

This clonotype was seen many times. This chain joins TRBV10-3 and TRBJ2-7, with a possible D match to TRBD1 (7 bases). The CDR3 sequence is 14 residues long. CDR1 is ENHRY and CDR2 is SYGVKD in the germline V gene. V lost 4 bases to trimming and J lost 2 bases, with 12 bases between them. CDR3 coding DNA: TGTGCCATCAGTGGCCAGGGGGGACCCTACGAGCAGTACTTC. This gives the protein CAISGQGGPYEQYF.

This clonotype was seen more than once but under ten times. The chain carries TRBV3-1 and TRBJ2-4, with a weak D call TRBD2 (5 bases). Trimming took off 0 bases at V and 7 bases at J, with 10 bases between the two ends. CDR1 is LGHDT and CDR2 is YNNKEL in the germline V gene (reference sequence). This CDR3 spans 14 amino acids. CDR3 DNA: TGTGCCAGCAGCCAAGATAGAGGGAGTAACATTCAGTACTTC. Translating gives CASSQDRGSNIQYF.

This clonotype was detected ten times or more. The gene calls are TRBV5-1 and TRBJ2-1; 7 nucleotides agree with TRBD2. In germline, CDR1 is SGHRS, CDR2 YFSETQ. The CDR3 loop spans 15 amino acids. Germline trimming cut 3 bases from V and 0 bases from J; bases unmatched to any gene: 3. CDR3 region: CASSWGGFSYNEQFF. In nucleotides, the CDR3 is TGCGCCAGCAGCTGGGGAGGGTTCTCCTACAATGAGCAGTTCTTC. Full variable domain (rest looked up from reference TRBV5-1 and TRBJ2-1): KAGVTQTPRYLIKTRGQQVTLSCSPISGHRSVSWYQQTPGQGLQFLFEYFSETQRNKGNFPGRFSGRQFSNSRSEMNVSTLELGDSALYLCASSWGGFSYNEQFFGPGTRLTVL.

This clonotype has a count of ten or more. The genes are TRBV5-1 and TRBJ2-7, with D perhaps assigned TRBD1 or TRBD2 (5 bases each). The V end was cut by 4 bases, the J end by 0 bases, with 14 bases between. CDR1 is SGHRS and CDR2 is YFSETQ in the germline V gene. The CDR3 totals 15 residues. The CDR3 DNA follows: TGCGCCAGCAGCCCCGGGACGGCGATCTCCTACGAGCAGTACTTC. Translated, it gives CASSPGTAISYEQYF. The whole variable domain, remainder taken from reference TRBV5-1 and TRBJ2-7, is KAGVTQTPRYLIKTRGQQVTLSCSPISGHRSVSWYQQTPGQGLQFLFEYFSETQRNKGNFPGRFSGRQFSNSRSEMNVSTLELGDSALYLCASSPGTAISYEQYFGPGTRLTVT.